Listed below are T cell receptor beta chains from one sample, sequenced in a study of blood T cells in healthy people across ages. TCRdb re-analysed the 5' RACE reads in MiXCR, keeping a single row per CDR3 protein. Of over a million distinct CDR3 sequences listed, around 27% are singletons. These data also featured in a second study, about T cells of mothers and their children.

The material sequenced was blood. The receptors shown here come from a girl aged 2 to 9 in good health. Each CDR3 is given with its conserved first and last residue. D genes are given only for firm matches. The listing skips clone size in some rows; elsewhere it reads once, few, many or a size class.

d_call: TRBD1
clone_size: .
v_call: TRBV11-2
j_call: TRBJ1-2
cdr3_aa: CASSLSTGKYGYTF
cdr3_nt: TGTGCCAGCAGCTTATCGACAGGGAAGTATGGCTACACCTTC

d_call: .
clone_size: .
v_call: TRBV20-1
j_call: TRBJ2-3
cdr3_aa: CSARSVPFGDTQYF
cdr3_nt: TGCAGTGCAAGGAGCGTCCCTTTTGGCGATACGCAGTATTTT

d_call: .
clone_size: .
v_call: TRBV10-3
j_call: TRBJ1-2
cdr3_aa: CAISESPNGPTYGYTF
cdr3_nt: TGTGCCATCAGTGAGTCGCCGAACGGACCTACCTATGGCTACACCTTC

d_call: .
clone_size: once
v_call: TRBV29-1
j_call: TRBJ2-1
cdr3_aa: CSISGPGGLMGGDDEQFF
cdr3_nt: TGCAGCATAAGCGGACCCGGGGGCCTTATGGGGGGTGACGATGAGCAGTTCTTC

d_call: .
clone_size: .
v_call: TRBV6-2/TRBV6-3
j_call: TRBJ1-2
cdr3_aa: CASSLGSQGYTF
cdr3_nt: TGTGCCAGCAGTTTGGGCTCCCAGGGCTACACCTTC

d_call: TRBD1
clone_size: .
v_call: TRBV28
j_call: TRBJ1-5
cdr3_aa: CANSPIGGQEFDQPQHF
cdr3_nt: TGTGCCAACAGTCCTATTGGGGGACAGGAGTTTGATCAGCCCCAGCATTTT

d_call: .
clone_size: few
v_call: TRBV6-2/TRBV6-3
j_call: TRBJ1-1
cdr3_aa: CASSETTGKMAFF
cdr3_nt: TGTGCCAGCAGTGAGACGACAGGCAAGATGGCTTTCTTT

d_call: .
clone_size: .
v_call: TRBV2
j_call: TRBJ2-2
cdr3_aa: CASSEGQGSTGELFF
cdr3_nt: TGTGCCAGCAGTGAAGGGCAGGGGAGCACCGGGGAGCTGTTTTTT

d_call: .
clone_size: .
v_call: TRBV5-4
j_call: TRBJ1-2
cdr3_aa: CASTPGGQAIYGYTF
cdr3_nt: TGTGCCAGCACCCCTGGTGGGCAGGCCATCTATGGCTACACCTTC

d_call: .
clone_size: .
v_call: TRBV9
j_call: TRBJ2-3
cdr3_aa: CASSDGATDTQYF
cdr3_nt: TGTGCCAGCAGCGACGGTGCCACAGATACGCAGTATTTT

d_call: .
clone_size: few
v_call: TRBV7-2
j_call: TRBJ2-3
cdr3_aa: CASSSGDPYTDTQYF
cdr3_nt: TGTGCCAGCAGCTCTGGGGACCCTTACACAGATACGCAGTATTTT

d_call: .
clone_size: few
v_call: TRBV6-1
j_call: TRBJ1-4
cdr3_aa: CASSGRQPNEKLFF
cdr3_nt: TGTGCCAGCAGCGGACGCCAACCTAATGAAAAACTGTTTTTT

d_call: TRBD1
clone_size: .
v_call: TRBV5-1
j_call: TRBJ2-4
cdr3_aa: CASSPGQQHKNIQYF
cdr3_nt: TGCGCCAGCAGCCCGGGACAGCAACACAAAAACATTCAGTACTTC

d_call: TRBD1
clone_size: few
v_call: TRBV15
j_call: TRBJ2-3
cdr3_aa: CATSRDPGQGAIGFTDTQYF
cdr3_nt: TGTGCCACCAGCAGAGATCCAGGACAGGGCGCGATTGGCTTCACAGATACGCAGTATTTT

d_call: .
clone_size: .
v_call: TRBV7-2
j_call: TRBJ2-5
cdr3_aa: CASSLESEGLQETQYF
cdr3_nt: TGTGCCAGCAGCTTAGAGAGCGAGGGCCTCCAAGAGACCCAGTACTTC

d_call: .
clone_size: .
v_call: TRBV16
j_call: TRBJ2-4
cdr3_aa: CASSHTKNIQYF
cdr3_nt: TGTGCCAGCAGCCACACCAAAAACATTCAGTACTTC

d_call: .
clone_size: many
v_call: TRBV12-3/TRBV12-4
j_call: TRBJ2-3
cdr3_aa: CASSLDGSGTDTQYF
cdr3_nt: TGTGCCAGCAGTTTAGACGGGAGTGGCACAGATACGCAGTATTTT

d_call: .
clone_size: few
v_call: TRBV29-1
j_call: TRBJ1-6
cdr3_aa: CSVGQSNSPLHF
cdr3_nt: TGCAGCGTTGGCCAGTCTAATTCACCCCTCCACTTT

d_call: .
clone_size: .
v_call: TRBV7-9
j_call: TRBJ1-2
cdr3_aa: CASSLYSEDGYTF
cdr3_nt: TGTGCCAGCAGCTTATATTCAGAAGATGGCTACACCTTC

d_call: .
clone_size: .
v_call: TRBV7-2
j_call: TRBJ1-4
cdr3_aa: CASSLMDPPKLFF
cdr3_nt: TGTGCCAGCAGCCTTATGGACCCCCCAAAACTGTTTTTT

d_call: TRBD2
clone_size: .
v_call: TRBV12-3/TRBV12-4
j_call: TRBJ2-1
cdr3_aa: CASNMGLAGDNEQFF
cdr3_nt: TGTGCCAGCAACATGGGGCTAGCGGGGGACAATGAGCAGTTCTTC

d_call: .
clone_size: few
v_call: TRBV4-2
j_call: TRBJ2-6
cdr3_aa: CASSQDQRPLTF
cdr3_nt: TGTGCCAGCAGCCAAGATCAGCGCCCCCTGACTTTC

d_call: .
clone_size: few
v_call: TRBV7-9
j_call: TRBJ2-1
cdr3_aa: CASSLARVIDEQFF
cdr3_nt: TGTGCCAGCAGCTTAGCGAGGGTCATTGATGAGCAGTTCTTC

d_call: TRBD1
clone_size: .
v_call: TRBV2
j_call: TRBJ2-7
cdr3_aa: CASSSQGTAPYEQYF
cdr3_nt: TGTGCCAGCAGCTCACAGGGGACGGCTCCCTACGAGCAGTACTTC

d_call: TRBD2
clone_size: few
v_call: TRBV20-1
j_call: TRBJ2-1
cdr3_aa: CSAPGLAAILNEQFF
cdr3_nt: TGCAGTGCTCCCGGACTAGCAGCCATCCTCAATGAGCAGTTCTTC

d_call: TRBD1
clone_size: .
v_call: TRBV14
j_call: TRBJ2-7
cdr3_aa: CASSRLDRTYEQYF
cdr3_nt: TGTGCCAGCAGCCGGCTGGACAGGACCTACGAGCAGTACTTC

d_call: .
clone_size: .
v_call: TRBV14
j_call: TRBJ2-1
cdr3_aa: CASSPGPNGQFF
cdr3_nt: TGTGCCAGCAGCCCGGGACCGAATGGGCAGTTCTTC

d_call: .
clone_size: few
v_call: TRBV4-2
j_call: TRBJ2-6
cdr3_aa: CASSQGPQVSGANVLTF
cdr3_nt: TGTGCCAGCAGCCAAGGTCCCCAGGTCTCTGGGGCCAACGTCCTGACTTTC

d_call: .
clone_size: .
v_call: TRBV10-3
j_call: TRBJ1-4
cdr3_aa: CAISGGSNEKLFF
cdr3_nt: TGTGCCATCAGTGGGGGGTCTAATGAAAAACTGTTTTTT

d_call: .
clone_size: .
v_call: TRBV4-2
j_call: TRBJ2-1
cdr3_aa: CASSLARALHPAEQFF
cdr3_nt: TGTGCCAGCAGCCTCGCACGAGCCCTCCATCCGGCTGAGCAGTTCTTC

d_call: .
clone_size: few
v_call: TRBV7-9
j_call: TRBJ1-1
cdr3_aa: CASSLEREAFF
cdr3_nt: TGTGCCAGCAGCTTAGAACGAGAAGCTTTCTTT

d_call: .
clone_size: few
v_call: TRBV6-1
j_call: TRBJ2-7
cdr3_aa: CASSPLTRSSYEQYF
cdr3_nt: TGTGCCAGCAGCCCTTTAACGAGGAGCTCCTACGAGCAGTACTTC

d_call: .
clone_size: .
v_call: TRBV7-9
j_call: TRBJ1-1
cdr3_aa: CASSRRDNTEAFF
cdr3_nt: TGTGCCAGCAGCCGGCGGGATAACACTGAAGCTTTCTTT

d_call: .
clone_size: .
v_call: TRBV20-1
j_call: TRBJ1-2
cdr3_aa: CSASSIRGGYTF
cdr3_nt: TGCAGTGCTAGTAGCATTCGAGGGGGCTACACCTTC

d_call: .
clone_size: .
v_call: TRBV6-5
j_call: TRBJ1-3
cdr3_aa: CASSYSSRVEGNTIYF
cdr3_nt: TGTGCCAGCAGTTACTCGAGTAGGGTCGAGGGAAACACCATATATTTT

d_call: .
clone_size: few
v_call: TRBV11-2
j_call: TRBJ2-1
cdr3_aa: CASSLALGSPTYNEQFF
cdr3_nt: TGTGCCAGCAGCTTAGCCCTCGGGTCCCCGACCTACAATGAGCAGTTCTTC

d_call: TRBD1
clone_size: .
v_call: TRBV7-2
j_call: TRBJ2-5
cdr3_aa: CASSKTGCETQYF
cdr3_nt: TGTGCCAGCAGCAAGACAGGGTGCGAGACCCAGTACTTC

d_call: TRBD1
clone_size: .
v_call: TRBV5-6
j_call: TRBJ2-2
cdr3_aa: CASSRPQGETGELFF
cdr3_nt: TGTGCCAGCAGCCGACCGCAGGGGGAAACCGGGGAGCTGTTTTTT

d_call: .
clone_size: .
v_call: TRBV12-3/TRBV12-4
j_call: TRBJ2-5
cdr3_aa: CASSLGSWETLYF
cdr3_nt: TGTGCCAGCAGTTTAGGGTCATGGGAGACCCTGTACTTC

d_call: TRBD1
clone_size: .
v_call: TRBV4-3
j_call: TRBJ1-1
cdr3_aa: CASSHGQGTEAFF
cdr3_nt: TGCGCCAGCAGCCACGGACAGGGCACTGAAGCTTTCTTT

d_call: .
clone_size: .
v_call: TRBV7-6
j_call: TRBJ1-1
cdr3_aa: CASSLEARLNTEAFF
cdr3_nt: TGTGCCAGCAGCTTAGAGGCCCGCTTGAACACTGAAGCTTTCTTT